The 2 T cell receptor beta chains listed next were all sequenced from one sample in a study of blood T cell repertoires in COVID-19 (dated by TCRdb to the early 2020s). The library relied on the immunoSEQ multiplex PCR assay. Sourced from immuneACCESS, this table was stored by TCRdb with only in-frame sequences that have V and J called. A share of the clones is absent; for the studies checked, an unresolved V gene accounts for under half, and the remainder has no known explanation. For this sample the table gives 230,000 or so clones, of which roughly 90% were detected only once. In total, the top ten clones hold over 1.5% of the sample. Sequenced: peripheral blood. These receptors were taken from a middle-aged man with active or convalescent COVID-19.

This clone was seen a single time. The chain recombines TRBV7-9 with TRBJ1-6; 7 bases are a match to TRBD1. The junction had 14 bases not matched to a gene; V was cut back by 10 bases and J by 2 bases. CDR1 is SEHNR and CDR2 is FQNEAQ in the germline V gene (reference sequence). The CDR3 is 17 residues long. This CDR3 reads CATGSSQGGPYNSPLHF. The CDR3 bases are TGTGCCACCGGAAGCAGCCAGGGGGGTCCCTATAATTCACCCCTCCACTTT.

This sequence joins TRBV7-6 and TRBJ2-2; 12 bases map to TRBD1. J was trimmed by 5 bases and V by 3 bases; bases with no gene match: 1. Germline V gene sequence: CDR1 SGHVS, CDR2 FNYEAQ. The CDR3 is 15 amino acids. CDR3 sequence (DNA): TGTGCCAGCAGCTTGGGACAGGGGGCGACCGGGGAGCTGTTTTTT. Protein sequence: CASSLGQGATGELFF.